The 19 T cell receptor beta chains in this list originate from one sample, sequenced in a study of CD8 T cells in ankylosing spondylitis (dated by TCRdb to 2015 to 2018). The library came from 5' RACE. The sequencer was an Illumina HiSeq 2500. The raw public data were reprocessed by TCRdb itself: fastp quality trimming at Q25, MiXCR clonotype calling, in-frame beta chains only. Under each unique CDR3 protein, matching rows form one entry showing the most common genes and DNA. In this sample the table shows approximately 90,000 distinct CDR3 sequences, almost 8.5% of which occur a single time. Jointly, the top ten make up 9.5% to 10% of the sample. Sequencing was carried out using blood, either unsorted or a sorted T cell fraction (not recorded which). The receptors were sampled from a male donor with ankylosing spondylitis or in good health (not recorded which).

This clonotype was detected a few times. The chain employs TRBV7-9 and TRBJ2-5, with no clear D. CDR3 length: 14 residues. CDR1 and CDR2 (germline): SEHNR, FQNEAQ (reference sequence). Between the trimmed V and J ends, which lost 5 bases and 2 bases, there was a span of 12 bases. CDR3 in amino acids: CASSPPYIQETQYF. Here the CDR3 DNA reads TGTGCCAGCAGCCCGCCTTACATACAAGAGACCCAGTACTTC.

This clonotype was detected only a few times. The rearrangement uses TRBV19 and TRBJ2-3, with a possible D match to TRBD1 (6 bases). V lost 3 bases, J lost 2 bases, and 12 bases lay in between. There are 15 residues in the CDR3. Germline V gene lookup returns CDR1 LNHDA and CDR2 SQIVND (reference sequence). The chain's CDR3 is CASSIRDRPTDTQYF. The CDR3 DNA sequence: TGTGCCAGTAGTATCCGCGACAGGCCCACAGATACGCAGTATTTT.

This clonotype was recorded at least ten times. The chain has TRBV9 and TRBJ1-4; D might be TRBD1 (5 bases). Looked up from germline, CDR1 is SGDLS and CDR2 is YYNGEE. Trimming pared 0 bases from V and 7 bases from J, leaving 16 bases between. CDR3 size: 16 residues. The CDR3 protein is CASSVDPGPRGEKLFF. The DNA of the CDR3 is TGTGCCAGCAGCGTAGATCCGGGACCGAGGGGTGAAAAACTGTTTTTT.

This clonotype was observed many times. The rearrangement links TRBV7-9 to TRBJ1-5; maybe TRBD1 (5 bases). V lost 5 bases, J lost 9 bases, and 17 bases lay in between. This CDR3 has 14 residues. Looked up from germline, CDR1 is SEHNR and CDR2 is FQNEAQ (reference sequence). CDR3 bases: TGTGCCAGCAGCCAAACTAGTCCCACAGGGCCCCAGCATTTT. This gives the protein CASSQTSPTGPQHF.

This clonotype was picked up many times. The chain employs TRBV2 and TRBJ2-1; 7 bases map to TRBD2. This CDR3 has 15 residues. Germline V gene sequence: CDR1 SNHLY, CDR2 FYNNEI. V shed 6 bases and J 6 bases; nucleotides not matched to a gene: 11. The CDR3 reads CASRVGAGVSNEQFF. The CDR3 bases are TGTGCCAGCAGGGTAGGGGCGGGGGTAAGCAATGAGCAGTTCTTC.

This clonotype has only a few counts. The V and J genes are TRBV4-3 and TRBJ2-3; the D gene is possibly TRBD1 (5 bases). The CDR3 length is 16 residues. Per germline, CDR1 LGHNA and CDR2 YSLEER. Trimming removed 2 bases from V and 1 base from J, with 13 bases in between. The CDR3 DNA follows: TGCGCCAGCAGCCAATTCGGAACCAGGGGCACAGATACGCAGTATTTT. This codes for CASSQFGTRGTDTQYF.

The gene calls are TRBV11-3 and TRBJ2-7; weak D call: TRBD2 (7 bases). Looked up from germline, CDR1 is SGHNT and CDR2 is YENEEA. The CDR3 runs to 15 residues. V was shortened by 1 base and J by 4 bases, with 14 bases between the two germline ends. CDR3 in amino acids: CASSLGGGAGYEQYF. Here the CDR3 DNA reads TGTGCCAGCAGCTTAGGGGGGGGGGCCGGATACGAGCAGTACTTC.

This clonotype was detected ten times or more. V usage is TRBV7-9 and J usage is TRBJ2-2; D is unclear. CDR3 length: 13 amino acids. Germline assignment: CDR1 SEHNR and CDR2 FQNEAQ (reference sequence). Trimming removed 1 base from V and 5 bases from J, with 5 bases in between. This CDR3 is CASSLGDTGELFF. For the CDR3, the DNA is TGTGCCAGCAGCTTAGGGGATACCGGGGAGCTGTTTTTT.

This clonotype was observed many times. The CDR3 loop reads CASSPSGVDTQYF. CDR3 nucleotides: TGTGCCAGCAGCCCTAGCGGGGTGGATACGCAGTATTTT. The chain joins TRBV9 to TRBJ2-3, with TRBD2 matching over 9 bases. J gave up 6 bases and V 4 bases, and 3 bases lay outside the gene matches. Per germline, CDR1 SGDLS and CDR2 YYNGEE. The CDR3 runs 13 residues.

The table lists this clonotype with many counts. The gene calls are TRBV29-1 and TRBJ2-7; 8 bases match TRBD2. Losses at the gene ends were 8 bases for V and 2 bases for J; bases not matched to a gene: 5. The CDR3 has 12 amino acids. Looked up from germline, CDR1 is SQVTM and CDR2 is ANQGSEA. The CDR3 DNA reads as TGCAGCTTTAGCGGGACAACCTACGAGCAGTACTTC. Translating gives CSFSGTTYEQYF.

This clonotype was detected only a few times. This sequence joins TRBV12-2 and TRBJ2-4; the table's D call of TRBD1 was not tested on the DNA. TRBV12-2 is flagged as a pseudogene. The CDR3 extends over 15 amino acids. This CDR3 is CASPPGGLAKNIQYF. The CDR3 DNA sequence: TGTGCAAGTCCCCCCGGGGGACTAGCCAAAAACATTCAGTACTTC.

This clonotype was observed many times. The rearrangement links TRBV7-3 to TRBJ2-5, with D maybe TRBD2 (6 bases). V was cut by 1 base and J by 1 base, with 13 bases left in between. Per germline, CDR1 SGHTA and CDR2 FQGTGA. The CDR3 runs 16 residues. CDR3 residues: CASSLNGRGLQETQYF. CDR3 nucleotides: TGTGCCAGCAGCTTAAATGGAAGGGGACTCCAAGAGACCCAGTACTTC.

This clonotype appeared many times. The CDR3 DNA sequence: TGCAGTGCCGGGGAAAGGGAGGGTCACACAGATACGCAGTATTTT. It yields the protein CSAGEREGHTDTQYF. The chain recombines TRBV20-1 with TRBJ2-3; 7 nucleotides line up with TRBD2. V dropped 6 bases and J dropped 2; count of bases not matched to a gene: 11. The CDR3 runs to 15 residues. The germline gives CDR1 DFQATT, CDR2 SNEGSKA (reference sequence).

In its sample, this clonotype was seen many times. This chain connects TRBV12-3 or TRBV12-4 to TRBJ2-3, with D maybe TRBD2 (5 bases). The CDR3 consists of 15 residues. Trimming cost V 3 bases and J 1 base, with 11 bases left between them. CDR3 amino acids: CASSLASSGTDTQYF. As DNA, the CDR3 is TGTGCCAGCAGTTTGGCTAGCAGCGGCACAGATACGCAGTATTTT.

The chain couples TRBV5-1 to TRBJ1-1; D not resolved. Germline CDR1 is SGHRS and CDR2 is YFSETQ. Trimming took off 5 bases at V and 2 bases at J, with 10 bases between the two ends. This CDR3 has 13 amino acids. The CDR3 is CASRRTENTEAFF. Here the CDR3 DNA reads TGCGCCAGCAGAAGGACGGAAAACACTGAAGCTTTCTTT.

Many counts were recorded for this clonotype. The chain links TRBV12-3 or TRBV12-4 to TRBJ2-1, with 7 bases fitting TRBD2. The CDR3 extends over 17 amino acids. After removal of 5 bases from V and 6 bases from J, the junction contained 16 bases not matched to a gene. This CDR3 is CASSPDWVAGGSNEQFF. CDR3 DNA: TGTGCCAGCAGTCCCGACTGGGTTGCCGGGGGGTCCAATGAGCAGTTCTTC.

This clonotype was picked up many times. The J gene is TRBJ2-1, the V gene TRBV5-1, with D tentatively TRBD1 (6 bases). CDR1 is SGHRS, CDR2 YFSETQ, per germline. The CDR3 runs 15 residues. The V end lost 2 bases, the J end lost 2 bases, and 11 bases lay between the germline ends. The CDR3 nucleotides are TGCGCCAGCAGCTTACTACAGGGTCCCTACAATGAGCAGTTCTTC. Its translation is CASSLLQGPYNEQFF.

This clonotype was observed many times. Written as DNA, the CDR3 is TGTGCCAGCAGCCAGGGGAATGTAGCGGTCCAGGAGACCCAGTACTTC. This codes for CASSQGNVAVQETQYF. This chain links TRBV4-2 with TRBJ2-5; D perhaps matches TRBD2 (6 bases). The CDR3 has 16 amino acids. V gave up 3 bases and J gave up 5 bases, with 19 bases separating them. CDR1 is LGHNA and CDR2 is YNFKEQ in the germline V gene.

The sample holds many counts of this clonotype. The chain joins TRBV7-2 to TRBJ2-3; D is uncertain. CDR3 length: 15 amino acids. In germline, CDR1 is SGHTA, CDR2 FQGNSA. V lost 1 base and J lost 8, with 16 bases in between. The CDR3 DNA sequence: TGTGCCAGCAGCTTAGTGGTGGGAAGTTCGGGTACGCAGTATTTT. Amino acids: CASSLVVGSSGTQYF.